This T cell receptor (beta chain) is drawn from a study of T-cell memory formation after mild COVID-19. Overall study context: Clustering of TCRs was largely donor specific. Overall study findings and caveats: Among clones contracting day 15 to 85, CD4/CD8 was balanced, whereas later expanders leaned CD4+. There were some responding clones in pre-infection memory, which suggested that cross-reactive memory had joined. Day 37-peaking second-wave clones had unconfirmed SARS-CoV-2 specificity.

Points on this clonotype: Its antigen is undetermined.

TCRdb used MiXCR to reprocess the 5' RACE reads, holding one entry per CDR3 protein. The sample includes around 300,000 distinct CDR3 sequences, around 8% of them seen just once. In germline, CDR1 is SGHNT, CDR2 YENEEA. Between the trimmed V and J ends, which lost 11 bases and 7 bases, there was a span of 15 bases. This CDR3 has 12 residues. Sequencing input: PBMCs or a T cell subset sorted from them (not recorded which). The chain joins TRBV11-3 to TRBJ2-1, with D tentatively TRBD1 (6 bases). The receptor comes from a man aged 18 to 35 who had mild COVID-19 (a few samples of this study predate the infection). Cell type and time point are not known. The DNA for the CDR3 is TGTGCCTCAGGGGCGGTGAGAAATGAGCAGTTCTTC. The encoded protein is CASGAVRNEQFF.